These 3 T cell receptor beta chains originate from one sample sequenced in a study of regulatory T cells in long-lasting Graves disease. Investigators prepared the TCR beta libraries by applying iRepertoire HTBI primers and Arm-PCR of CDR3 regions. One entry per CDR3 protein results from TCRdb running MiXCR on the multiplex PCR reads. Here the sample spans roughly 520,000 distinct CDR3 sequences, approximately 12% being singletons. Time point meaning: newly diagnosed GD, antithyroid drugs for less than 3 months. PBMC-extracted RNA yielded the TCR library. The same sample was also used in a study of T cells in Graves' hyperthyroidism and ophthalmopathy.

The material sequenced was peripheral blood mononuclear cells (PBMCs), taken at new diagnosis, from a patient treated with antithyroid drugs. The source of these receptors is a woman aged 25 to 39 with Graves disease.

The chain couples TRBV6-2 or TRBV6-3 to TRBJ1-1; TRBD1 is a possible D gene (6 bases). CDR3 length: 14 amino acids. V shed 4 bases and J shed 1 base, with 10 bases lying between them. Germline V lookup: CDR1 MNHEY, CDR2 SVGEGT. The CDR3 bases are TGTGCCAGCAGTTCCTGGACAGCGAACACTGAAGCTTTCTTT. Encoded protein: CASSSWTANTEAFF.

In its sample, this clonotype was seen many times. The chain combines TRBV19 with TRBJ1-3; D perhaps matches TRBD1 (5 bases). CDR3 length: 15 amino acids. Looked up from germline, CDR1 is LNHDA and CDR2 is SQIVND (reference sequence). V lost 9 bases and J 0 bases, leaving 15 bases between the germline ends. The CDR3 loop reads CASATVASSGNTIYF. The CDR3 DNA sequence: TGTGCCAGCGCGACAGTGGCGAGCTCTGGAAACACCATATATTTT.

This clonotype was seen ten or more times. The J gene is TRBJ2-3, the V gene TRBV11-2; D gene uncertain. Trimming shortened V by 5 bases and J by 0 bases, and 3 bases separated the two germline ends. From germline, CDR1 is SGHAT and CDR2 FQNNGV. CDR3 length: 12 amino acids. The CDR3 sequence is CASSRSTDTQYF. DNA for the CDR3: TGTGCCAGCAGCCGGAGCACAGATACGCAGTATTTT.